The clone carrying this TCR beta chain has a count of ten or more. The target antigen is unknown. Trimming took 6 bases from V and 6 from J, leaving 18 bases between them. The CDR3 runs 14 residues. In germline, CDR1 is MDHEN, CDR2 SYDVKM. The data derive from a study of blood T cells in healthy people across ages. Every sample gave at least 5 micrograms of total RNA when it was extracted. Overall study results and limits: Observed TCR beta diversity showed a strong correlation with the percentage of naive T cells as measured by flow cytometry.

Sample-barcoded 5' priming and a J-beta primer mix drove a second PCR of roughly 6 to 12 cycles. TCRdb passed the 5' RACE reads through MiXCR, listing each CDR3 protein once. This table has about 650,000 distinct CDR3 sequences, over 40% appearing once. The sequence was obtained from a woman older than 75 in good health. Material: blood. This chain joins TRBV28 and TRBJ2-7; D remains ambiguous. CDR3 sequence: CASSLGGNSIEQYF. The DNA of the CDR3 is TGTGCCAGCAGCTTAGGTGGGAACTCCATCGAGCAGTACTTC. Variable domain in full (rest from reference TRBV28 and TRBJ2-7): DVKVTQSSRYLVKRTGEKVFLECVQDMDHENMFWYRQDPGLGLRLIYFSYDVKMKEKGDIPEGYSVSREKKERFSLILESASTNQTSMYLCASSLGGNSIEQYFGPGTRLTVT.